Listed below are T cell receptor beta chains from one sample, sequenced in a study of T cells in Graves' hyperthyroidism and ophthalmopathy. TCRdb re-derived calls from the multiplex PCR reads in MiXCR, one entry per CDR3 protein. Of 600,000 to 700,000 distinct CDR3 sequences listed, 45% were seen once; the top ten hold less than 9%. The specimen was peripheral blood or thyroid tissue (not recorded which). The source of these receptors is an adult man with Graves' disease, either hyperthyroidism or ophthalmopathy (not recorded which). CDR3s include the opening cysteine and the closing phenylalanine or tryptophan. D genes are given only for firm matches. Rows may omit the clone size; those that give it use once, few, many or a size class.

v_gene: TRBV20-1; j_gene: TRBJ1-5; d_gene: NA; abundance: NA; CDR3nt: TGCAGTGCTAGAGATAGGTCGGGGGGCAATGGGCAGCCCCAGCATTTT; CDR3aa: CSARDRSGGNGQPQHF
v_gene: TRBV24-1; j_gene: TRBJ2-5; d_gene: TRBD2; abundance: many; CDR3nt: TGTGCCACCAGTGACCCCCGTGGACTAGCGGGGGGCCGGGGAGAGACCCAGTACTTC; CDR3aa: CATSDPRGLAGGRGETQYF
v_gene: TRBV15; j_gene: TRBJ2-7; d_gene: TRBD1; abundance: NA; CDR3nt: TGTGCCACCGCGGACAGGGGGGACTACGAGCAGTACTTC; CDR3aa: CATADRGDYEQYF
v_gene: TRBV7-2; j_gene: TRBJ1-2; d_gene: NA; abundance: NA; CDR3nt: TGTGCCAGCAGCTTAAGATCGGCAGACACCTTCCGTGGCTACACCTTC; CDR3aa: CASSLRSADTFRGYTF
v_gene: TRBV29-1; j_gene: TRBJ2-5; d_gene: NA; abundance: many; CDR3nt: TGCAGCGTTGGAACCCGGAGAGAAGAGACCCAGTACTTC; CDR3aa: CSVGTRREETQYF
v_gene: TRBV2; j_gene: TRBJ2-2; d_gene: TRBD1; abundance: few; CDR3nt: TGTGCCAGCAGTGAATTACGGACAGGGGGCACCGGGGAGCTGTTTTTT; CDR3aa: CASSELRTGGTGELFF
v_gene: TRBV7-3; j_gene: TRBJ1-1; d_gene: NA; abundance: NA; CDR3nt: TGTGCCAGCAGCTCCTACATGGGAGAAGCTTTCTTT; CDR3aa: CASSSYMGEAFF
v_gene: TRBV2; j_gene: TRBJ1-5; d_gene: TRBD1; abundance: NA; CDR3nt: TGTGCTAGCCGGGCAGGGGGAGAAGGCAATCAGCCCCAGCATTTT; CDR3aa: CASRAGGEGNQPQHF
v_gene: TRBV11-2; j_gene: TRBJ1-1; d_gene: NA; abundance: NA; CDR3nt: TGTGCCAGCAGCGTTGGAGCCAGGGTCGACACTGAAGCTTTCTTT; CDR3aa: CASSVGARVDTEAFF
v_gene: TRBV7-8; j_gene: TRBJ1-3; d_gene: NA; abundance: many; CDR3nt: TGTGCCAGCAGCTTCGGACTAAGCTCTGGAAACACCATATATTTT; CDR3aa: CASSFGLSSGNTIYF
v_gene: TRBV29-1; j_gene: TRBJ1-2; d_gene: NA; abundance: NA; CDR3nt: TGCAGCGTTGTTTCTAACTATGGCTACACCTTC; CDR3aa: CSVVSNYGYTF
v_gene: TRBV24-1; j_gene: TRBJ2-5; d_gene: NA; abundance: NA; CDR3nt: TGTGCCACCAGTGATCAGAAGTTGGAGGAGACCCAGTACTTC; CDR3aa: CATSDQKLEETQYF
v_gene: TRBV7-2; j_gene: TRBJ1-6; d_gene: NA; abundance: many; CDR3nt: TGTGCCAGCAGCCAAGGTGGGGGCGCGAATTCACCCCTCCACTTT; CDR3aa: CASSQGGGANSPLHF
v_gene: TRBV2; j_gene: TRBJ1-1; d_gene: NA; abundance: NA; CDR3nt: TGTGCCAGCAGAGTTACAGGGAGCTCTGAAGCTTTCTTT; CDR3aa: CASRVTGSSEAFF
v_gene: TRBV10-3; j_gene: TRBJ1-3; d_gene: NA; abundance: NA; CDR3nt: TGTGCCAGCAGTGCGGGACATTACTCTGGAAACACCATATATTTT; CDR3aa: CASSAGHYSGNTIYF
v_gene: TRBV7-9; j_gene: TRBJ2-7; d_gene: TRBD1; abundance: few; CDR3nt: TGTGCCAGCAGCTTCCGGGACAGGGGGTCACCCTACGAGCAGTACTTC; CDR3aa: CASSFRDRGSPYEQYF
v_gene: TRBV7-2; j_gene: TRBJ2-5; d_gene: TRBD2; abundance: few; CDR3nt: TGTGCCAGCAGTTTCCAGGGTCAGGGAGGGGAGACCCAGTACTTC; CDR3aa: CASSFQGQGGETQYF
v_gene: TRBV2; j_gene: TRBJ1-6; d_gene: NA; abundance: NA; CDR3nt: TGTGCCGTTCACCTCGAGAGGGACTCACCCCTCCACTTT; CDR3aa: CAVHLERDSPLHF
v_gene: TRBV24-1; j_gene: TRBJ2-7; d_gene: NA; abundance: few; CDR3nt: TGTGCCACCAGTGATTTACAAGAGGGGGCCAGGGGACTGGGCGAGCAGTACTTC; CDR3aa: CATSDLQEGARGLGEQYF
v_gene: TRBV20-1; j_gene: TRBJ1-2; d_gene: NA; abundance: few; CDR3nt: TGCAGTGCTAGAGTGGGCGGAAGAGGCTACACCTTC; CDR3aa: CSARVGGRGYTF
v_gene: TRBV7-8; j_gene: TRBJ1-2; d_gene: TRBD1; abundance: NA; CDR3nt: TGTGCCAGCAGCTCCACCAGGGGGATGGGATATGGCTACACCTTC; CDR3aa: CASSSTRGMGYGYTF
v_gene: TRBV7-8; j_gene: TRBJ2-2; d_gene: TRBD2; abundance: many; CDR3nt: TGTGCCAGCAGCTTCAGCGGGGCCGGGGAGCTGTTTTTT; CDR3aa: CASSFSGAGELFF
v_gene: TRBV7-9; j_gene: TRBJ1-6; d_gene: NA; abundance: few; CDR3nt: TGTGCCAGCAGCTTGTCCGTAAGCTCCTATAATTCACCCCTCCACTTT; CDR3aa: CASSLSVSSYNSPLHF
v_gene: TRBV4-2; j_gene: TRBJ2-5; d_gene: TRBD1; abundance: NA; CDR3nt: TGTGCCAGCAGCCAAATTCCTGTGGGGGACAGGAACCAAGAGACCCAGTACTTC; CDR3aa: CASSQIPVGDRNQETQYF
v_gene: TRBV20-1; j_gene: TRBJ2-7; d_gene: TRBD2; abundance: NA; CDR3nt: TGCAGTGCTAGAGTATTAGGACTAGCGTACGAGCAGTACTTC; CDR3aa: CSARVLGLAYEQYF
v_gene: TRBV12-3/TRBV12-4; j_gene: TRBJ1-6; d_gene: NA; abundance: few; CDR3nt: TGTGCCAGCAGGGGAGGGGCGCGCGATTCACCCCTCCACTTT; CDR3aa: CASRGGARDSPLHF
v_gene: TRBV6-6; j_gene: TRBJ2-5; d_gene: NA; abundance: many; CDR3nt: TGTGCCAGCAGTCCTGGCGGGGCGTACCAAGAGACCCAGTACTTC; CDR3aa: CASSPGGAYQETQYF
v_gene: TRBV25-1; j_gene: TRBJ1-1; d_gene: NA; abundance: few; CDR3nt: TGTGCCAGCGTCTCCCTCACTGAAGCTTTCTTT; CDR3aa: CASVSLTEAFF
v_gene: TRBV24-1; j_gene: TRBJ1-2; d_gene: NA; abundance: NA; CDR3nt: TGTGCCACCAGTGATGGGACGACGGTCTTCGGGGACTATGGCTACACCTTC; CDR3aa: CATSDGTTVFGDYGYTF
v_gene: TRBV7-3; j_gene: TRBJ1-6; d_gene: NA; abundance: NA; CDR3nt: TGTGCCAGCAGCTTAACAAGTGGACAGCCCCTCCACTTT; CDR3aa: CASSLTSGQPLHF
v_gene: TRBV7-3; j_gene: TRBJ1-3; d_gene: NA; abundance: few; CDR3nt: TGTGCCAGCAGCTCCACCTTTTCTGGAAACACCATATATTTT; CDR3aa: CASSSTFSGNTIYF
v_gene: TRBV13; j_gene: TRBJ1-1; d_gene: TRBD1; abundance: NA; CDR3nt: TGTGCCAGCAGCCCGGGACAGAAAGCTTTCTTT; CDR3aa: CASSPGQKAFF
v_gene: TRBV29-1; j_gene: TRBJ2-7; d_gene: TRBD1; abundance: NA; CDR3nt: TGCAGCGTTGAATCCGGGACAGGGGTATCTGGCGAGCAGTACTTC; CDR3aa: CSVESGTGVSGEQYF
v_gene: TRBV20-1; j_gene: TRBJ2-5; d_gene: TRBD1; abundance: NA; CDR3nt: TGCAGGGCCGGGGCAGGGGGCGGGGAGACCCAGTACTTC; CDR3aa: CRAGAGGGETQYF
v_gene: TRBV6-5; j_gene: TRBJ2-7; d_gene: NA; abundance: few; CDR3nt: TGTGCCAGCAGTAATGGAGTGAGCTCCTACGAGCAGTACTTC; CDR3aa: CASSNGVSSYEQYF
v_gene: TRBV7-8; j_gene: TRBJ2-5; d_gene: NA; abundance: many; CDR3nt: TGTGCCAGCGGACAAGAGACCCAGTACTTC; CDR3aa: CASGQETQYF
v_gene: TRBV6-1; j_gene: TRBJ1-5; d_gene: NA; abundance: few; CDR3nt: TGTGCCAGCAGCCGTTCGGGGACGGAGCCCCAGCATTTT; CDR3aa: CASSRSGTEPQHF
v_gene: TRBV5-1; j_gene: TRBJ2-5; d_gene: TRBD1; abundance: NA; CDR3nt: TGCGCCAGCAGGGACAGGGGGCACCTGGAGACCCAGTACTTC; CDR3aa: CASRDRGHLETQYF
v_gene: TRBV24-1; j_gene: TRBJ1-5; d_gene: TRBD1; abundance: many; CDR3nt: TGTGCCACCAGTGATAATCAGGGGGGGTCGGACCAGCCCCAGCATTTT; CDR3aa: CATSDNQGGSDQPQHF
v_gene: TRBV12-3/TRBV12-4; j_gene: TRBJ1-5; d_gene: NA; abundance: few; CDR3nt: TGTGCCAGCAGTTTTACGGGGAATCAGCCCCAGCATTTT; CDR3aa: CASSFTGNQPQHF
v_gene: TRBV2; j_gene: TRBJ1-6; d_gene: TRBD1; abundance: NA; CDR3nt: TGTGCCAGCACCCCACCGGCCGGGACAGGGGTACGAAATTCACCCCTCCACTTT; CDR3aa: CASTPPAGTGVRNSPLHF
v_gene: TRBV10-3; j_gene: TRBJ1-6; d_gene: TRBD1; abundance: NA; CDR3nt: TGTGCCATCAGTGGACTTGGGACAGGGGTGCCCCTCCACTTT; CDR3aa: CAISGLGTGVPLHF
v_gene: TRBV19; j_gene: TRBJ1-3; d_gene: NA; abundance: NA; CDR3nt: TGTGCCAGTAGTATGGACGCATTCCCTGGAAACACCATATATTTT; CDR3aa: CASSMDAFPGNTIYF
v_gene: TRBV6-1; j_gene: TRBJ1-2; d_gene: NA; abundance: many; CDR3nt: TGTGCCAGCAGTGAAGCGGGCAGGCCCGGCTACACCTTC; CDR3aa: CASSEAGRPGYTF